The sequence of this T cell receptor (beta chain) was determined in a study of radiation and T cells in renal cell carcinoma. As for time point: baseline pretreatment blood. Treatment: 15 Gy SBRT to primary tumor, nephrectomy 4 weeks later. Radiation-treated patients gave blood at baseline, week 2 and week 4. The tumor was a clear cell renal cell carcinoma. TCRdb's table, derived via immunoSEQ multiplex PCR, lists solely in-frame clones and lacks some. The data hold over 120,000 clones, with more than 70% observed a single time. Germline assignment: CDR1 SGHRS and CDR2 YFSETQ. The CDR3 totals 16 residues. Trimming cost V 0 bases and J 5 bases; bases outside gene matches: 6. Study-wide results and caveats: Baseline intratumoral clonotype presence is unknown without pretreatment biopsies. In blood, top tumor clones expanded by 2 weeks, shrinking by 4.

Comments on this clone: The antigen remains unidentified.

This specimen consisted of blood, obtained from a patient whose treatment included radiotherapy and nephrectomy. This receptor was identified in a woman aged 50 to 65 with renal cell carcinoma. The V call is TRBV5-1, the J call TRBJ2-3, with 10 positions matching TRBD2. The CDR3 region has the DNA TGCGCCAGCAGCTTGGGTCCAGCGGGGGGGCAAGATACGCAGTATTTT. Amino acids: CASSLGPAGGQDTQYF.